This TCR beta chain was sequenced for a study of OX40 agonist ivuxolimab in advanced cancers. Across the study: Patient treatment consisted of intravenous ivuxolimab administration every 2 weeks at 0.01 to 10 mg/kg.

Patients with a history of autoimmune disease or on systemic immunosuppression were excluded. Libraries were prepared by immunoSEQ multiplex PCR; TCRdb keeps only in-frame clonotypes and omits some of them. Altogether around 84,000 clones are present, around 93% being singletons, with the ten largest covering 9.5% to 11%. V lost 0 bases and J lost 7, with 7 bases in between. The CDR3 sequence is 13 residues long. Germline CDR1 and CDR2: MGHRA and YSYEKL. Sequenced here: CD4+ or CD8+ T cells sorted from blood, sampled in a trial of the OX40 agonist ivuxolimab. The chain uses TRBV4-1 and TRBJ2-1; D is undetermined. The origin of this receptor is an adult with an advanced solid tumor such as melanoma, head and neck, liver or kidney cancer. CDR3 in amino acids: CASSQERLNEQFF. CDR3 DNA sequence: TGCGCCAGCAGCCAAGAGCGACTGAATGAGCAGTTCTTC.